These T cell receptor beta chains were read from a single sample in a study of beta chain features in type 1 diabetes. Sequencing was performed with immunoSEQ multiplex PCR; in TCRdb, only in-frame clones are kept and a portion is missing. The sample lists over 120,000 clones, 9.2% occurring once. Sequencing was carried out using central memory CD4+ T cells from blood. Receptor source: a man aged 18 to 35 in good health. Each CDR3 is given with its conserved first and last residue. The D gene is left open where the match is weak. Clone size is not always given. Where it is, it says once, few, many or a class for expanded clones.

size: .; J: TRBJ2-2; D: TRBD2; V: TRBV5-1; DNA: TGCGCCAGCAGCTGGACCATAACTAGCGGGGGTGCCGGGGAGCTGTTTTTT; CDR3: CASSWTITSGGAGELFF
size: .; J: TRBJ2-7; D: TRBD1; V: TRBV30; DNA: TGTGCCAGAGGGGGACAGGGCTCCTACGAGCAGTACTTC; CDR3: CARGGQGSYEQYF
size: few; J: TRBJ1-6; D: TRBD1; V: TRBV7-9; DNA: TGTGCCAGCATCCGACAGGGGGATTCACCCCTCCACTTT; CDR3: CASIRQGDSPLHF
size: .; J: TRBJ2-3; D: TRBD1; V: TRBV11-2; DNA: TGCGCCAGCAGCCAAGCCGGGACAGGAAGCACAGATACGCAGTATTTT; CDR3: CASSQAGTGSTDTQYF
size: .; J: TRBJ1-1; D: .; V: TRBV13; DNA: TGTGCCAGCAGCTTTAGTGGGGGGGGTCGGGTAAACACTGAAGCTTTCTTT; CDR3: CASSFSGGGRVNTEAFF
size: few; J: TRBJ2-2; D: .; V: TRBV5-6; DNA: TGTGCCAGCAGCTCCGACGGGAGCACCGGGGAGCTGTTTTTT; CDR3: CASSSDGSTGELFF
size: .; J: TRBJ2-5; D: TRBD2; V: TRBV2; DNA: TGTGCCACCCAAACTAGCGGGGTGGGCCAAGAGACCCAGTACTTC; CDR3: CATQTSGVGQETQYF
size: few; J: TRBJ1-2; D: .; V: TRBV5-6; DNA: TGTGCCAGCATTGCTCTGGGGGGTGACTCTGGCTACACCTTC; CDR3: CASIALGGDSGYTF
size: .; J: TRBJ1-2; D: TRBD1; V: TRBV5-4; DNA: TGTGCCAGCAGCCCGACAGGGAGTCCTTATGGCTACACCTTC; CDR3: CASSPTGSPYGYTF
size: .; J: TRBJ2-5; D: .; V: TRBV2; DNA: TGTGCCAGCGGGCAGGCTGTAAAGACCCAGTACTTC; CDR3: CASGQAVKTQYF
size: few; J: TRBJ2-1; D: TRBD2; V: TRBV28; DNA: TGTGCCAGCAGTTTGCGACTAGCGGGGGGCCCATACAATGAGCAGTTCTTC; CDR3: CASSLRLAGGPYNEQFF
size: few; J: TRBJ1-6; D: .; V: TRBV5-1; DNA: TGCGCCAGCAGCTTGGAGAGCTCCTATAATTCACCCCTCCACTTT; CDR3: CASSLESSYNSPLHF
size: .; J: TRBJ1-4; D: TRBD1; V: TRBV27; DNA: TGTGCCAGCAGATCGGACAGGGGTTCAACTAATGAAAAACTGTTTTTT; CDR3: CASRSDRGSTNEKLFF